This T cell receptor (beta chain) appears in the sequencing data of a study of cytomegalovirus exposure and HLA in healthy donors (dated by TCRdb to about 2017). With regard to the full study: In an earlier analysis of roughly 500 of the donors, less than 350 Gb of sequence data and 117 million unique TCR beta sequences from some 170 million T cells were reported. Class I and class II HLA loci were covered by the typing at four-digit resolution. Because of strong linkage in the cohort, roughly five DR-DQ haplotypes were treated as single units for association and clustering. In the later analysis, no new phenotypic data were used to find candidate immune exposures; instead, reliance was placed on TCR beta sequences and their occurrence across donors. An early release that covered about 640 HLA-typed donors contained about 300 gigabases of sequencing data and roughly 84 million unique TCR sequences. To study patterns of TCR occurrence, a later analysis re-analyzed previously published TCR beta repertoires from 666 donors and added high-resolution HLA genotyping. Donor age, sex, ethnicity and CMV serostatus were compiled alongside the repertoire data. The study used immunosequencing to profile the T cell repertoires of approximately 690 subjects and linked those repertoires to cytomegalovirus serostatus. An earlier analysis of approximately 640 of the donors applied high-throughput TCR beta sequencing to assess whether each TCR beta V gene segment acted as functional or pseudogenic. All discovery cohort repertoires had been generated using a single sequencing platform. Besides the first cohort of roughly 700 subjects, a separate validation cohort made up of 120 or so different subjects was used. The study aimed to test whether cataloging public T cell receptors could reveal signatures of past pathogen exposure. The genetic ancestry cluster associated with self-reported Caucasian donors included roughly four fifths of the 398 genotyped donors. In a later genetic analysis, genome-wide SNP genotypes for about 55% of the roughly 700 donors were used, and that subset was treated as a discovery cohort. Among roughly 400 genotyped donors of the cohort, an average of roughly 230,000 unique TCR beta nucleotide sequences was sequenced per donor, of which 15% to 20% were non-productive. Typing coverage differed by locus: A, B, C, DRB1 and DQB1 were typed in roughly 629-640 donors, DQA1 in about 510, DPA1 in some 600, and DPB1 in 472. High-throughput TCR immunosequencing, statistical association of individual TCRs with disease status, and machine learning were combined to predict cytomegalovirus infection status.

What the work shows at the level of the full study, not this receptor alone: The authors suggested that the approach could potentially be generalized to other disease states and immunological phenotypes. In a later analysis, HLA-associated TCR beta chains showed more clonal expansion and lower generation probabilities than non-associated chains that were equally common. In a later analysis, 15,000 to 20,000 TCR beta sequences were associated with specific HLA alleles at a false discovery rate of 0.05. In the study, 150 to 200 TCR beta chains were listed as associated with cytomegalovirus. In a later analysis, the rate of TCR association differed among HLA loci, with DRB1 alleles having the most associated TCRs and HLA-C alleles having the fewest. The presence/absence analyses assumed that sequencing depth was roughly uniform across donors, and that assumption may not be true. Most CMV-associated TCR beta chains appeared to be HLA-restricted in a later analysis, and the HLA associations seemed to be driven largely by CMV exposure. CMV serostatus was the only immune exposure information available for the cohort. In vitro tests confirmed that a few of the cytomegalovirus-associated TCR beta chains recognize cytomegalovirus antigens. A later analysis reported that several top co-occurrence clusters appeared linked to parvovirus B19, influenza, CMV and Epstein-Barr virus. An association between a missense DCLRE1C variant and V-gene and J-gene trimming of TCR beta chains was found in a later genetic analysis and replicated in an independent cohort. While some public TCRs were present in many individuals, most TCR sequences turned up only very rarely across donors. The classifier was reported to diagnose cytomegalovirus status with high specificity and sensitivity in both the original and validation cohorts. Because some donors lacked HLA typing at each locus, the association tests relied only on the typed subset. In a later genetic analysis, fewer N-insertions in productive TCRs were reported among donors in an Asian-associated ancestry cluster than the roughly 700-donor mean. Linkage disequilibrium might explain the correlated functional status among segregating V segments, but an unknown experimental factor could not be excluded. A further reported finding was that TCR beta sequences accurately predicted the HLA-A and HLA-B alleles for most subjects in the first cohort. An earlier analysis of some 590 of the donors showed that most TCR beta V segments appeared in productive rearrangements either about 87% or about 30% of the time, which broadly matched IMGT annotations. Assigning TCR associations to individual alleles was difficult when HLA alleles, especially DR and DQ, strongly co-occurred. A group of highly shared sequence variants was considered likely to be a technical artifact of the sequencing pipeline. Because counts were too low, roughly 18 rarely observed V segments, including chromosome 9 orphons, were left out of the earlier analysis of 587 of the donors. This cohort had only TCR beta chains sequenced, and the lack of alpha or paired-chain data limited which features could be detected.

The cohort comprised fewer than 700 healthy bone marrow donors. Cohort members were all nominally healthy when sampled, although unrecorded immune exposures were likely present. The donor was CMV seronegative and was included in the group of a few hundred seronegative cohort members. A peripheral blood sample was provided by each donor, and peripheral blood mononuclear cells were used for TCR beta sequencing. Genomic DNA extraction from the blood cell samples was performed with the Qiagen DNeasy Blood Extraction Kit. The library was obtained by the immunoSEQ multiplex PCR assay. A mixture of 60 forward primers for TCR Vbeta segments and 13 reverse primers for TCR Jbeta segments was used in the multiplex PCR. The CDR3 region of rearranged TCR beta genes was amplified from genomic DNA by a multiplex PCR assay. The Illumina HiSeq System was used to sequence the amplified TCR beta libraries as 87-base-pair reads. The published analysis was carried out like this. A later analysis counted 75 million to 100 million unique TCR beta chains across the 550 to 700 repertoires, and around 9.9 million of these chains were shared by at least two donors. To remove PCR and sequencing errors, raw reads were error-corrected and collapsed into unique sequences using a nearest-neighbor algorithm that merged closely related sequences. V, D and J gene segments were assigned by aligning CDR3 sequences to IMGT reference sequences. For a sequence to be retained, a match of at least six nucleotides was required to both a V gene segment and a J gene segment. Rearrangements were called productive when the CDR3 lacked stop codons and stayed in frame with V and J; all others were non-productive. Following IMGT convention, CDR3 was defined as the stretch from the second conserved V-encoded cysteine to the conserved J-encoded phenylalanine. Sequences without an unambiguous match to a single V gene segment were excluded from the earlier analysis of over 500 of the donors. In an earlier analysis of 587 of the donors, V segments were called functional above 56.7% productive rearrangements and were called segregating when the between-donor standard deviation exceeded 5%. To diagnose cytomegalovirus status from the catalog of TCR beta chain sequences, a statistical classification framework was built. In a later analysis, V and J genes were assigned by comparing TCR nucleotide sequences against IMGT/GENE-DB human TR gene sequences. A later analysis assigned CDR3 sequences and most-parsimonious VDJ recombination scenarios with the TCRdist pipeline. In a later analysis, each TCR beta chain was defined by its CDR3 amino acid sequence together with its V-gene family, and reads lacking a unique V-gene family were excluded. As a way to deal with suspected cross-contamination and a sequencing artifact, a later analysis dropped approximately 570 nucleotide sequences that were highly shared and had low generation probability. In a later analysis, a clonal expansion index for each public chain was calculated from normalized within-repertoire ranks of inferred template counts. A later analysis computed generation probabilities with a VDJ recombination model fitted to out-of-frame rearrangements, and checked the results against IGoR. In a later analysis, hypergeometric tests were used to score TCR-TCR, TCR-HLA and TCR-CMV co-occurrence, with a repertoire-size bias correction applied to TCR pairs. To estimate false discovery rates, a later analysis permuted the HLA or CMV assignments 20 times. In a later analysis, co-occurring TCRs were grouped with DBSCAN, and TCRdist sequence similarity was added when clustering was performed within HLA-allele-positive subsets. Co-occurrence clustering excluded repertoires with fewer than 30,000 or more than 120,000 public chains, plus five with anomalous nucleotide sharing. TCRdb's version of the immuneACCESS table is confined to in-frame rearrangements and falls short of the full clone set. An unresolved V gene accounts for under half of the shortfall where checked; the remainder is of unknown origin. V, J and clone size reflect that table, while D and trimming were determined from the DNA. Counted in this sample were 180,000 or so clones; around three quarters of them appeared once. Of the sample, 1.5% to 2% falls within the top ten clones.

As regards this clone: No cognate antigen has been identified for it. One base away there is no much larger clone; base qualities are not given.

The sequenced sample consisted of PBMCs. This clonotype originated in a woman aged 25 to 39 in good health and CMV-seronegative.

The encoded CDR3 is CASSSGQGLGQYF. In nucleotides, the sequence is TGTGCCAGCAGCTCGGGACAGGGTTTGGGGCAGTACTTC. The receptor chain draws on TRBV7-2 and TRBJ2-7, and 9 bases in between align with TRBD1. The V end gives up 4 bases and the J end 9 bases, leaving 7 bases in the junction not matched to a gene. Reading from cysteine to phenylalanine, the CDR3 counts 13 amino acids. Only CDR3 DNA remains: 39 bases, in frame from the first base. CDR1 and CDR2 are read off the germline V gene as SGHTA and FQGNSA.